The 16 T cell receptor beta chains listed next were all sequenced from one sample in a study of T cells in localized non-small cell lung cancer. Generated by immunoSEQ multiplex PCR, the TCRdb table keeps only in-frame clones and is missing some. The data hold about 1,800 clones, with 37% observed a single time. The material was lung tumor tissue, obtained before any cancer treatment. These receptors all come from an older female donor with stage I lung adenocarcinoma.

This sequence joins TRBV18 and TRBJ1-1, with D perhaps TRBD1 (5 bases). V shed 2 bases and J shed 7 bases, with 17 bases lying between them. Germline CDR1 KGHSH, CDR2 LQKENI. The CDR3 spans 15 residues. CDR3 amino acids: CASSPAGGKTLEAFF. The CDR3, as DNA: TGTGCCAGCTCACCAGCGGGGGGAAAGACCCTTGAAGCTTTCTTT. The whole variable domain, filled in from reference TRBV18 and TRBJ1-1, reads NAGVMQNPRHLVRRRGQEARLRCSPMKGHSHVYWYRQLPEEGLKFMVYLQKENIIDESGMPKERFSAEFPKEGPSILRIQQVVRGDSAAYFCASSPAGGKTLEAFFGQGTRLTVV.

The CDR3 loop reads CAWSVNSGNTIYF. CDR3 in DNA: TGTGCCTGGAGTGTTAATAGTGGAAACACCATATATTTT. The chain recombines TRBV30 with TRBJ1-3; no reliable D call. V was pared by 0 bases and J by 3 bases, with 6 bases between. The germline CDR1 and CDR2 sequences are GTSNPN and SVGIG (reference sequence). This CDR3 is built from 13 residues.

This clone counts as medium-sized. This chain joins TRBV11-3 and TRBJ2-5, with D perhaps matching TRBD1 (5 bases). CDR3 length: 16 residues. V lost 2 bases, J lost 0 bases, and 13 bases lay in between. Germline assignment: CDR1 SGHNT and CDR2 YENEEA. The CDR3: CASSLRGTSYQETQYF. For the CDR3, the DNA is TGTGCCAGCAGCTTAAGGGGTACTTCGTACCAAGAGACCCAGTACTTC.

This chain links TRBV29-1 with TRBJ1-2; D not resolved. With 4 bases removed from V and 1 base from J, the gap between germline ends came to 10 bases. Germline CDR1 reads SQVTM; CDR2 reads ANQGSEA. This CDR3 spans 13 amino acids. The CDR3 is CSVGPGRNYGYTF. The CDR3 DNA reads as TGCAGCGTTGGTCCAGGCCGTAACTATGGCTACACCTTC.

J is TRBJ1-5 and V is TRBV19; D perhaps matches TRBD1 (6 bases). Germline CDR1 LNHDA, CDR2 SQIVND (reference sequence). The CDR3 spans 18 residues. The V end was cut by 4 bases, the J end by 3 bases, with 22 bases between. CDR3 region: CASSTGGALLYNNQPQHF. The CDR3 nucleotides read TGTGCCAGTAGTACTGGGGGGGCTCTCCTATATAACAATCAGCCCCAGCATTTT.

In this sample, this clone is medium-sized. The chain joins TRBV11-3 to TRBJ1-1, with 8 bases that match TRBD1. The CDR3 has 15 residues. Per the germline V gene, CDR1 is SGHNT and CDR2 is YENEEA. With V trimmed by 4 bases and J by 1 base, 5 bases remained unmatched. The CDR3 region has the DNA TGTGCCAGCAGCTCCGGACAGGGTACGAACACTGAAGCTTTCTTT. Its protein product is CASSSGQGTNTEAFF.

This clone is deemed large (0.1 to 1%). CDR3 sequence reads: CASSLDGELRIYEQYF. As DNA, the CDR3 is TGTGCCAGCAGCTTGGACGGGGAGCTTAGGATCTACGAGCAGTACTTC. The chain carries TRBV11-3 and TRBJ2-7, with D tentatively TRBD2 (5 bases). The germline gives CDR1 SGHNT, CDR2 YENEEA. This CDR3 spans 16 amino acids. Trimming removed 3 bases at V and 3 bases at J, with 18 bases between.

This clone was seen only a few times. One end of the junction varies from germline; a read error may be responsible. The chain recombines TRBV6-8 with TRBJ2-7; TRBD2 matches 7 bases. The CDR3 loop spans 14 amino acids. Germline V gene data show CDR1 as MNHGY and CDR2 as SAAAGT. In DNA form, the CDR3 reads TGTGCCATCAGTTATGGCGGGAGCAGCGACGAGCAGTACTTC. Protein product: CAISYGGSSDEQYF.

This clone was observed a handful of times. V gene TRBV6-7 combines with J gene TRBJ2-2, with TRBD1 identical over 7 bases. TRBV6-7 is recorded as an ORF, its role being uncertain. The CDR3 sequence is 14 residues long. V shed 7 bases and J 7 bases; nucleotides not matched to a gene: 9. As DNA, the CDR3 is TGTGCCAGCATTGTAGAGGGGGCGGGCGGGGAGCTGTTTTTT. Its translation is CASIVEGAGGELFF.

This clone appeared once. The gene calls are TRBV18 and TRBJ1-5; D is unclear. The CDR3 has 13 amino acids. Looked up from germline, CDR1 is KGHSH and CDR2 is LQKENI. V dropped 3 bases and J dropped 5 bases, with 8 bases sitting between them. The CDR3 is CASSPGRDQPQHF. Written as DNA, the CDR3 is TGTGCCAGCTCACCGGGAAGGGATCAGCCCCAGCATTTT.

V and J are TRBV29-1 and TRBJ2-3, with 9 bases matching TRBD1. This CDR3 contains 12 residues. Germline V gene lookup returns CDR1 SQVTM and CDR2 ANQGSEA. V dropped 8 bases and J dropped 6; count of bases not matched to a gene: 6. The CDR3 sequence is CSLRTGVDTQYF. Here the CDR3 DNA reads TGCAGCCTAAGGACAGGGGTGGATACGCAGTATTTT.

In nucleotides, the CDR3 is TGTGCCTGGACTTCTAGGGGGTCGAGTCAGCCCCAGCATTTT. It specifies CAWTSRGSSQPQHF. The V call is TRBV30, the J call TRBJ1-5, with a tentative D call TRBD1 (6 bases). V lost 4 bases to trimming and J lost 6 bases, with 16 bases between them. Germline V gene lookup returns CDR1 GTSNPN and CDR2 SVGIG (reference sequence). The CDR3 runs to 14 residues.

By sample fraction, this clone is medium-sized (0.01 to 0.1%). The genes are TRBV6-8 and TRBJ2-5, with TRBD1 as a possible D gene (5 bases). The CDR3 is made up of 15 amino acids. Trimming removed 2 bases from V and 2 bases from J, with 12 bases in between. Germline CDR1 MNHGY, CDR2 SAAAGT. The CDR3 sequence: CASSYPRTLQETQYF. CDR3 nucleotides: TGTGCCAGCAGTTACCCGAGGACACTTCAAGAGACCCAGTACTTC.

This clone appeared a single time. The rearrangement joins TRBV25-1 to TRBJ2-7, with D perhaps matching TRBD2 (5 bases). The CDR3 is 14 residues long. Between the trimmed V and J ends, which lost 8 bases and 5 bases, there was a span of 19 bases. In germline, CDR1 is MGHDK, CDR2 SYGVNS. The CDR3 DNA follows: TGTGCCAGCTGGAGAGGACTGAACCCCCACGAGCAGTACTTC. This gives the protein CASWRGLNPHEQYF.

This chain connects TRBV29-1 to TRBJ2-1; 7 bases are shared with TRBD2. Trimming cost V 7 bases and J 7 bases; bases outside gene matches: 13. The length of the CDR3 is 14 residues. Germline CDR1 is SQVTM and CDR2 is ANQGSEA. CDR3 amino acids: CSASGAVVLNEQFF. In DNA, the CDR3 is TGCAGCGCCAGCGGGGCAGTGGTCCTGAATGAGCAGTTCTTC.

This chain connects TRBV11-3 to TRBJ1-2; possible D gene TRBD1, 6 bases. The CDR3 totals 15 residues. CDR1 SGHNT and CDR2 YENEEA come from the germline V gene. With 5 bases removed from V and 5 bases from J, the gap between germline ends came to 18 bases. The CDR3 sequence: CASSQGIAVGYGYTF. The CDR3 DNA follows: TGTGCCAGCAGCCAGGGGATAGCCGTCGGATATGGCTACACCTTC.